This T cell receptor beta chain was documented in a study of vaccination effects on CD4 cells after COVID-19. Libraries were prepared by immunoSEQ multiplex PCR; TCRdb keeps only in-frame clonotypes and omits some of them. The table lists some 50,000 clones, around 67% of them singletons. This clone occurred once. Its matching antigen is unknown. CDR3 length: 16 amino acids. The ends lost 5 bases at V and 6 bases at J; junction bases unmatched: 9. Germline V gives CDR1 SGHTA, CDR2 FQGNSA. CD4+ T cells were isolated after 10 days of culture. Cells had half their medium changed to IL-2 medium on days 3 and 7.

V is TRBV7-2 and J is TRBJ2-2; 10 bases are shared with TRBD1. The sample consisted of CD4+ T cells from PBMCs cultured without peptide, taken before COVID-19 vaccination. The clonotype was recovered from a human donor who received a COVID-19 vaccine. CDR3 sequence (DNA): TGTGCCAGCAGCCCGGGGACAGGGGCCGAAGCCGGGGAGCTGTTTTTT. This translates into CASSPGTGAEAGELFF.